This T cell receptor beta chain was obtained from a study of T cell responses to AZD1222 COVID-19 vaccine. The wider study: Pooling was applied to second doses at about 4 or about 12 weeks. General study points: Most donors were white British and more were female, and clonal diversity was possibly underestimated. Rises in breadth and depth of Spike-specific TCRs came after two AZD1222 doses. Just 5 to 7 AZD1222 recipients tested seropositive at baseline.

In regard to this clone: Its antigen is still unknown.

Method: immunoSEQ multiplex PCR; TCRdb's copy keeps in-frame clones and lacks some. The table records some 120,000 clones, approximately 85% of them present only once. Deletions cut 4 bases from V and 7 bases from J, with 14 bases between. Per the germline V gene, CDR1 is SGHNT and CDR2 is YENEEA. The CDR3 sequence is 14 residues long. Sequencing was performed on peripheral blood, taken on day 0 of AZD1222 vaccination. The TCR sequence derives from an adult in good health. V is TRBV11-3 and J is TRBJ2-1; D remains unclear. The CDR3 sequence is CASSSRRMGNEQFF. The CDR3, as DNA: TGTGCCAGCAGCTCCCGAAGAATGGGGAATGAGCAGTTCTTC. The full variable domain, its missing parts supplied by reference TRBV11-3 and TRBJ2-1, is EAGVVQSPRYKIIEKKQPVAFWCNPISGHNTLYWYLQNLGQGPELLIRYENEEAVDDSQLPKDRFSAERLKGVDSTLKIQPAELGDSAVYLCASSSRRMGNEQFFGPGTRLTVL.